These 22 T cell receptor beta chains were sequenced from one sample in a study of control samples from healthy donors and cancer patients. Assay used: immunoSEQ multiplex PCR; TCRdb lists only in-frame clones, some missing. Of about 14,000 clones listed, approximately 80% are singletons. Material for sequencing was formalin-fixed, paraffin-embedded tissue. Receptors were obtained from a female donor with lung cancer.

J is TRBJ1-1 and V is TRBV29-1, with 7 bases fitting TRBD1. The germline V gene encodes CDR1 SQVTM and CDR2 ANQGSEA. The J segment lost 12 bases and the V segment lost 5 bases, leaving 9 bases of the junction unmatched. CDR3 length equals 11 residues. CDR3 nucleotides: TGCAGCGTTTCGGACAGGAGCTTAACTTTCTTT. Translating it yields CSVSDRSLTFF.

The CDR3 region has the DNA TGTGCCAGCAGTCCCAGCGGGGGGGCAGACCAGTACTTC. This codes for CASSPSGGADQYF. The chain employs TRBV7-9 and TRBJ2-7; 10 positions match TRBD2. Germline loops: CDR1 SEHNR, CDR2 FQNEAQ (reference sequence). The CDR3 sequence is 13 residues long. The ends lost 6 bases at V and 10 bases at J; junction bases unmatched: 9.

The rearrangement joins TRBV7-2 to TRBJ2-2, with 8 bases aligning to TRBD2. Germline CDR1 reads SGHTA; CDR2 reads FQGNSA. The V and J ends lost 6 bases and 6 bases, in that order; junction bases with no gene match: 9. The length of the CDR3 is 15 residues. CDR3 sequence (DNA): TGTGCCAGCAGGGGCGGGACTAGTTATTCCGGGGAGCTGTTTTTT. This translates into CASRGGTSYSGELFF.

This rearrangement joins TRBV7-8 to TRBJ1-4; maybe TRBD1 (5 bases). This CDR3 has 16 residues. Trimming pared 0 bases from V and 10 bases from J, leaving 18 bases between. Germline CDR1 reads SGHVS; CDR2 reads FQNEAQ. The CDR3 DNA is TGTGCCAGCAGCTTAGCGTGGGGCAGGGAGGATGGAAAACTGTTTTTT. This encodes CASSLAWGREDGKLFF.

This chain joins TRBV2 and TRBJ1-6, with D uncertain. The CDR3 sequence is 12 residues long. Trimming cost V 4 bases and J 5 bases, with 3 bases left between them. Germline CDR1 is SNHLY and CDR2 is FYNNEI. CDR3 nucleotide sequence: TGTGCCAGCAGTGCTAATAATTCACCCCTCCACTTT. It encodes CASSANNSPLHF. The complete variable domain, with remaining parts taken from reference TRBV2 and TRBJ1-6, reads EPEVTQTPSHQVTQMGQEVILRCVPISNHLYFYWYRQILGQKVEFLVSFYNNEISEKSEIFDDQFSVERPDGSNFTLKIRSTKLEDSAMYFCASSANNSPLHFGNGTRLTVT.

The chain couples TRBV3-1 (or the pseudogene TRBV3-2) to TRBJ2-3; 13 positions match TRBD2. Per the germline V gene, CDR1 is LGHDT and CDR2 is YNNKEL (reference sequence). V lost 6 bases and J lost 5; bases outside the gene matches: 11. The CDR3 extends over 17 amino acids. The CDR3 DNA reads as TGTGCCAGCAGTCCAACTAGCGGGAGGGCCAACGTAGATACGCAGTATTTT. Translating gives CASSPTSGRANVDTQYF.

This clone is medium-sized (0.01 to 0.1%) in the sample. The chain employs TRBV29-1 and TRBJ2-3; 7 bases map to TRBD1. There are 12 residues in the CDR3. After removal of 8 bases from V and 6 bases from J, the junction contained 8 bases not matched to a gene. Looked up from germline, CDR1 is SQVTM and CDR2 is ANQGSEA. The CDR3 spells CSSIRGQDTQYF. The CDR3 region has the DNA TGCAGCTCCATCCGGGGACAGGATACGCAGTATTTT.

This rearrangement joins TRBV11-1 to TRBJ2-1; 12 positions match TRBD2. The CDR3 is 15 amino acids. The J segment lost 6 bases and the V segment lost 6 bases, leaving 6 bases of the junction unmatched. CDR1 SGHAT and CDR2 FQDESV come from the germline V gene (reference sequence). This CDR3 reads CASRSGTSGPNEQFF. The DNA for the CDR3 is TGTGCCAGCAGATCCGGGACTAGCGGGCCCAATGAGCAGTTCTTC.

This clone was seen just once. The J gene is TRBJ2-5, the V gene TRBV18; tentatively, D is TRBD1 or TRBD2 (5 bases each). CDR3 length: 15 residues. Germline values: CDR1 KGHSH, CDR2 LQKENI. The V gene lost 2 bases and the J gene lost 5 bases, with 15 bases spanning the gap. Here the CDR3 DNA reads TGTGCCAGCTCACCAGCAGCGGCCAAGGGGGAGACCCAGTACTTC. Translated: CASSPAAAKGETQYF.

The DNA of the CDR3 is TGTGCCAGCAGCTTAGCTTCGGCCACAGATACGCAGTATTTT. Its translation: CASSLASATDTQYF. The chain carries TRBV7-9 and TRBJ2-3, with unresolved D. The CDR3 has 14 amino acids. Germline-derived CDR1 and CDR2 are SEHNR and FQNEAQ (reference sequence). V lost 0 bases, J lost 2 bases, and 6 bases lay in between.

The V call is TRBV11-2, the J call TRBJ2-1, with D hard to call. The ends were cut back, 2 bases at V and 7 bases at J, with 9 bases in the middle. Germline V gene lookup returns CDR1 SGHAT and CDR2 FQNNGV. The CDR3 has 13 residues. In DNA form, the CDR3 reads TGTGCCAGCAGCTTAAACCGAGCTAATGAGCAGTTCTTC. Translation: CASSLNRANEQFF.

The chain links TRBV14 to TRBJ2-1; TRBD2 aligns across 14 bases. V was clipped by 4 bases and J by 2 bases; unmatched bases: 4. The CDR3 runs 17 residues. CDR1 SGHDN and CDR2 FVKESK come from the germline V gene. CDR3 sequence: CASSPGTSGSPYNEQFF. The CDR3 DNA reads TGTGCCAGCAGCCCGGGGACTAGCGGGAGCCCCTACAATGAGCAGTTCTTC.

V usage is TRBV19 and J usage is TRBJ1-1; maybe TRBD1 (6 bases). Germline CDR1 is LNHDA and CDR2 is SQIVND (reference sequence). Trimming removed 6 bases at V and 6 bases at J, with 20 bases between. The CDR3 is 15 residues long. CDR3 sequence reads: CASRQTTRGRAEAFF. The CDR3 coding sequence is TGTGCCAGTAGGCAAACGACCAGGGGTCGGGCTGAAGCTTTCTTT.

In its sample, this clone is medium-sized. The rearrangement joins TRBV4-2 to TRBJ1-1; no clear D gene. Germline V gene lookup returns CDR1 LGHNA and CDR2 YNFKEQ. The CDR3 sequence is 11 residues long. The V and J ends lost 4 bases and 7 bases respectively, with 7 bases between them. CDR3 sequence: CASSRTGEAFF. CDR3 DNA sequence: TGTGCCAGCAGCCGCACCGGTGAAGCTTTCTTT.

The V gene is TRBV3-1 (or the pseudogene TRBV3-2), the J gene TRBJ1-1; D is undetermined. This CDR3 is 13 amino acids long. V shed 4 bases and J shed 8 bases, with 14 bases lying between them. Germline CDR1 LGHDT, CDR2 YNNKEL (reference sequence). The CDR3 nucleotides read TGTGCCAGCAGCCCAAGAGAAAGGGCAGAAGCTTTCTTT. Residues: CASSPRERAEAFF.

The rearrangement joins TRBV4-3 to TRBJ2-3; D unresolved. V was clipped by 1 base and J by 4 bases, with 12 bases between them. The CDR3 extends over 15 amino acids. Germline lookup yields CDR1 LGHNA and CDR2 YSLEER. The CDR3 region is CASSQGGSTSDTQYF. For the CDR3, the DNA is TGCGCCAGCAGCCAAGGTGGCAGTACCTCAGATACGCAGTATTTT.

This clone showed up just a few times. V is TRBV7-3 and J is TRBJ2-1, with 12 bases aligning to TRBD2. The CDR3 covers 15 residues. Germline values: CDR1 SGHTA, CDR2 FQGTGA. V dropped 6 bases and J dropped 8; count of bases not matched to a gene: 8. The CDR3 region has the DNA TGTGCCAGCAGTATGGGAGCTAGCGGGAGGGATGAGCAGTTCTTC. This encodes CASSMGASGRDEQFF. The full variable domain, in which reference TRBV7-3 and TRBJ2-1 provide the parts outside the CDR3, is GAGVSQTPSNKVTEKGKYVELRCDPISGHTALYWYRQSLGQGPEFLIYFQGTGAADDSGLPNDRFFAVRPEGSVSTLKIQRTERGDSAVYLCASSMGASGRDEQFFGPGTRLTVL.

This rearrangement joins TRBV19 to TRBJ2-7; 7 bases map to TRBD1. Trimming at V came to 4 bases and at J to 6 bases, leaving 9 bases not matched to a gene. Germline-derived CDR1 and CDR2 are LNHDA and SQIVND (reference sequence). The CDR3 is 14 amino acids. CDR3 nucleotides: TGTGCCAGTAGTAGGATATCGCGACAGGGCGAGCAGTACTTC. Protein: CASSRISRQGEQYF. Full variable domain (remainder filled in from reference TRBV19 and TRBJ2-7): DGGITQSPKYLFRKEGQNVTLSCEQNLNHDAMYWYRQDPGQGLRLIYYSQIVNDFQKGDIAEGYSVSREKKESFPLTVTSAQKNPTAFYLCASSRISRQGEQYFGPGTRLTVT.

This rearrangement joins TRBV19 to TRBJ1-1; D perhaps matches TRBD1 (5 bases). V was trimmed by 5 bases and J by 5 bases, leaving 15 bases between them. From germline, CDR1 is LNHDA and CDR2 SQIVND (reference sequence). The length of the CDR3 is 14 residues. CDR3 protein: CASSDPGKRTEAFF. In nucleotides, the CDR3 is TGTGCCAGTAGTGACCCAGGGAAACGGACTGAAGCTTTCTTT.

Only one count was recorded for this clone. V is TRBV5-6 and J is TRBJ2-3, with unresolved D. The length of the CDR3 is 16 residues. In germline, CDR1 is SGHDT, CDR2 YYEEEE. Trimming took off 0 bases at V and 1 base at J, with 12 bases between the two ends. The CDR3 sequence is CASSLEGKQGTDTQYF. The CDR3 coding sequence is TGTGCCAGCAGCTTGGAAGGGAAGCAGGGCACAGATACGCAGTATTTT.

This clone was seen more than once but under ten times. V usage is TRBV10-2 and J usage is TRBJ1-5; 9 nucleotides line up with TRBD1. The CDR3 has 16 residues. Germline V gene data show CDR1 as WSHSY and CDR2 as SAAADI. J was trimmed by 7 bases and V by 4 bases; bases with no gene match: 11. This chain's CDR3 is CASSVFRDRERQPQHF. CDR3 coding DNA: TGCGCCAGCAGTGTCTTTCGGGACAGGGAAAGGCAGCCCCAGCATTTT.

V is TRBV7-9 and J is TRBJ2-4, with 8 bases matching TRBD1. The CDR3 is 14 residues long. From germline, CDR1 is SEHNR and CDR2 FQNEAQ (reference sequence). The junction had 7 bases not matched to a gene; V was cut back by 4 bases and J by 8 bases. The CDR3 sequence: CASSSDRDKDIQYF. In DNA, the CDR3 is TGTGCCAGCAGCTCGGACAGGGATAAAGACATTCAGTACTTC.